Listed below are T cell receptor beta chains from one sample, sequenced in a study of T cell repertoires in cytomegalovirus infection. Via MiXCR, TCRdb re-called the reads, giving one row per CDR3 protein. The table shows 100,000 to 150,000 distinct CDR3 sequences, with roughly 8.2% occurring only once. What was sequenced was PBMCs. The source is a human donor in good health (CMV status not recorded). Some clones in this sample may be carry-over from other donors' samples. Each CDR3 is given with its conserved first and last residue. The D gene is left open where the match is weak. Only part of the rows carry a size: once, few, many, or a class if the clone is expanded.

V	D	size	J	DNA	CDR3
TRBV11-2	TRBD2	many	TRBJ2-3	TGTGCCAGCAGCCTCGGTACTAGCGGGCCCGCAGATACGCAGTATTTT	CASSLGTSGPADTQYF
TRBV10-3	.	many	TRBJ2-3	TGTGCCATCTTCACTCAGGGGTCCACAGATACGCAGTATTTT	CAIFTQGSTDTQYF
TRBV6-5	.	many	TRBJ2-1	TGTGCCAGCAGTTATCCCCCTTCGGAGCAGTTCTTC	CASSYPPSEQFF
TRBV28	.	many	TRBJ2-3	TGTGCCAGCACAGATACGCAGTATTTT	CASTDTQYF
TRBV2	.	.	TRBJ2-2	TGTGCCAGCAGTGAAGTGGCAGGGGACGGGGAGCTGTTTTTT	CASSEVAGDGELFF
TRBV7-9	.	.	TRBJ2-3	TGTGCCAGCAGCTTAGCGCAGGGGAAGGCGGATACGCAGTATTTT	CASSLAQGKADTQYF
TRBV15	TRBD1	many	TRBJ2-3	TGTGCCACCAGCAGAGACCCGAGTACGGGACAGACCACAGATACGCAGTATTTT	CATSRDPSTGQTTDTQYF
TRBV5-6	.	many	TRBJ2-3	TGTGCCAGCAGCTTGGCCACCGGGGCAGATACGCAGTATTTT	CASSLATGADTQYF
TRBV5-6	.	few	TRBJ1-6	TGTGCCAGCAGCCCTGCCTCACAGGGCGGGAGAAATTCACCCCTCCACTTT	CASSPASQGGRNSPLHF
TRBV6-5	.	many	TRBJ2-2	TGTGCCAGCAGAGGGGGGGTGAACACCGGGGAGCTGTTTTTT	CASRGGVNTGELFF
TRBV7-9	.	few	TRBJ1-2	TGTGCCAGCAGCTTAGATACGTATCGGGGGAATGGATCCTATGGCTACACCTTC	CASSLDTYRGNGSYGYTF
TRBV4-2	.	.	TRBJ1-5	TGTGCCAGCAGCAAAGATGGCCAGGGCCATCAGCCCCAGCATTTT	CASSKDGQGHQPQHF
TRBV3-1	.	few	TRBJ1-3	TGTGCCAGCAGCCAAGCCGGCGGGGCCTCTGGAAACACCATATATTTT	CASSQAGGASGNTIYF
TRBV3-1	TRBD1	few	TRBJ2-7	TGTGCCAGCAGCCAAAAGACAGGGAACGAGCAGTACTTC	CASSQKTGNEQYF
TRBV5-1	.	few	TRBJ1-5	TGCGCCAGCCGCCCCGACCCGAGTATACAGCCCCAGCATTTT	CASRPDPSIQPQHF
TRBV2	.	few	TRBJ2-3	TGTGCCAGCAGTCGAGTGTTTGGGGTGGATACGCAGTATTTT	CASSRVFGVDTQYF
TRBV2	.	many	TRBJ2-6	TGTGCCAGCAGGAACAGGGTACCCGGGGCCAACGTCCTGACTTTC	CASRNRVPGANVLTF
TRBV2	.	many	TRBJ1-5	TGTGCCAGCAATCGACAGGCCCGCAATCAGCCCCAGCATTTT	CASNRQARNQPQHF
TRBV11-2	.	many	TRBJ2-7	TGTGCCAGCAGGTCCTCGGGGGGCTCCTCCTACGAGCAGTACTTC	CASRSSGGSSYEQYF
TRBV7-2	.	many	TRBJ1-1	TGTGCCAGCAGCAAATTCCCCCGGGGGCGGGATGAAGCTTTCTTT	CASSKFPRGRDEAFF
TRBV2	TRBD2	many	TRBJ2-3	TGTGCCAGCAGTGAACTTCCCGCGGGGGGCCCCACAGATACGCAGTATTTT	CASSELPAGGPTDTQYF
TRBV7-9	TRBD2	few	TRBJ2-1	TGTGCCAGCAGCCTAGCGGGGGGGCCCCACAATGAGCAGTTCTTC	CASSLAGGPHNEQFF
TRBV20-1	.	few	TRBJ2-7	TGCAGCATGACAGGTTCCTCCTACGAGCAGTACTTC	CSMTGSSYEQYF
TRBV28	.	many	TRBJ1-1	TGTGCCAGCATGGACAGCCTGAACACTGAAGCTTTCTTT	CASMDSLNTEAFF
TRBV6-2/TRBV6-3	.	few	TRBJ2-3	TGTGCCAGCAGTTCGGGACTGAATACGCAGTATTTT	CASSSGLNTQYF
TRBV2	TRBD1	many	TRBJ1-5	TGTGCCAGTACCCAACAGGGGCCCAATCAGCCCCAGCATTTT	CASTQQGPNQPQHF
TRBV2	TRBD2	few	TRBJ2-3	TGTGCCAGCAGTTCGTTTACGGGGGGGACAGATACGCAGTATTTT	CASSSFTGGTDTQYF
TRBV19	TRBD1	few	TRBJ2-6	TGTGCCAGTAGTCCTGGGACAGCTTCGTCTGGGGCCAACGTCCTGACTTTC	CASSPGTASSGANVLTF
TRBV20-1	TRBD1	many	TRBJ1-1	TGCAGTGCTAGACCTAACAGGGGCCGGGACACTGAAGCTTTCTTT	CSARPNRGRDTEAFF
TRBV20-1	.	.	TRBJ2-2	TGCAGTGCTAGATTGTACAGGGAGAACACCGGGGAGCTGTTTTTT	CSARLYRENTGELFF
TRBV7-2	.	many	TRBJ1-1	TGTGCCAGCAGCTTAAGTTTGGGATCGAACACTGAAGCTTTCTTT	CASSLSLGSNTEAFF
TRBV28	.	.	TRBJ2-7	TGTGCCAGCAGTTTAAAAAACTACGAGCAGTACTTC	CASSLKNYEQYF
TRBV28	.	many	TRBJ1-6	TGTGCCAGCCAAAGACACCAGAGCTCCTATAATTCACCCCTCCACTTT	CASQRHQSSYNSPLHF
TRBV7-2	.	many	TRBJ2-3	TGTGCCAGCAGCTTAGATAGTGGTAGCACAGATACGCAGTATTTT	CASSLDSGSTDTQYF
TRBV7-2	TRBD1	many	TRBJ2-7	TGTGCCAGCAGACGTCCCGGGACAGGCCTGAACGAGCAGTACTTC	CASRRPGTGLNEQYF
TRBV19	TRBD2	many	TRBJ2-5	TGTGCCAGTAGTATTGGGCTAGCGGAAGAGACCCAGTACTTC	CASSIGLAEETQYF
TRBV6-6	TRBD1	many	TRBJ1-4	TGTGCCAGCAGTGGGACAGGGAATAATGAAAAACTGTTTTTT	CASSGTGNNEKLFF
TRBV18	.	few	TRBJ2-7	TGTGCCAGCTCACTCTCGAACTACGAGCAGTACTTC	CASSLSNYEQYF
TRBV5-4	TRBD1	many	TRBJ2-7	TGTGCCAGCACCTCGGACAGGAACGAGCAGTACTTC	CASTSDRNEQYF
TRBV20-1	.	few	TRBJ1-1	TGCAGTGCTAGGGGGTGGGCGGAAGGGAACACTGAAGCTTTCTTT	CSARGWAEGNTEAFF
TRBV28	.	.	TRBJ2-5	TGTGCCAGCAGTTTTACATCAGCACAGGGACAAGAGACCCAGTACTTC	CASSFTSAQGQETQYF
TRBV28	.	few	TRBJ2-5	TGTGCCAGCAGTTTACAGGGACTTCTTCAAGAGACCCAGTACTTC	CASSLQGLLQETQYF
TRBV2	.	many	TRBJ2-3	TGTGCCAGCAGTGGGTTTGCATTAGATACGCAGTATTTT	CASSGFALDTQYF
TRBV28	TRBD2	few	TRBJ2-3	TGTGCCAGCAGCACTAGCGGGGGCCGCACAGATACGCAGTATTTT	CASSTSGGRTDTQYF
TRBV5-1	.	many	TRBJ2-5	TGCGCCAGCAGCTTGCCAGGGGGGTACCAAGAGACCCAGTACTTC	CASSLPGGYQETQYF
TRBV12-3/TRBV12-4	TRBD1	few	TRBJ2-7	TGTGCCAGCAGTTTAAAAGGGGGCCCCCTCTACGAGCAGTACTTC	CASSLKGGPLYEQYF
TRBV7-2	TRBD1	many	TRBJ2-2	TGTGCCAGCAGCCGCGACAGGGTGGACACCGGGGAGCTGTTTTTT	CASSRDRVDTGELFF
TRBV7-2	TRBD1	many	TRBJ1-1	TGTGCCAGCAGCTTAGTGCCAGGGGGCAGAACTGAAGCTTTCTTT	CASSLVPGGRTEAFF
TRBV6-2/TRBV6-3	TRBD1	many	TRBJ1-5	TGTGCCAGCAGTTACTCGGTGCGACAGGGTCAACTTAGCAATCAGCCCCAGCATTTT	CASSYSVRQGQLSNQPQHF
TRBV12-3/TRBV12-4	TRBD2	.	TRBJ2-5	TGTGCCAGCAGTACCGGACTAGCCTACCAAGAGACCCAGTACTTC	CASSTGLAYQETQYF
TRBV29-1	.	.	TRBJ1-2	TGCAGCGCTGGTCAGAACTATGGCTACACCTTC	CSAGQNYGYTF
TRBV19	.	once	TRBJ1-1	TGTGCCAGTAGCGGGGACCGACCCCGAGCTTTCTTT	CASSGDRPRAFF
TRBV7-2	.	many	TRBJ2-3	TGTGCCAGCAGCCGGCGAGGGGAGTCGGCAGATACGCAGTATTTT	CASSRRGESADTQYF
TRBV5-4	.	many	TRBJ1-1	TGTGCCAGCAGCTTGGCCAGAGGGGGTGGGCCCCTCACTGAAGCTTTCTTT	CASSLARGGGPLTEAFF
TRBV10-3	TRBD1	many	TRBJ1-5	TGTGCCATCAGTCTAGGACAGGGTTCCAATCAGCCCCAGCATTTT	CAISLGQGSNQPQHF
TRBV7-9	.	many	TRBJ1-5	TGTGCCAGCAGCCTAGCAGCGAGCAATCAGCCCCAGCATTTT	CASSLAASNQPQHF
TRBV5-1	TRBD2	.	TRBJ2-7	TGCGCCAGCAGCTTGGATGCGGGGGGGCTTGGCGACGAGCAGTACTTC	CASSLDAGGLGDEQYF
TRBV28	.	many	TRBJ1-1	TGTGCCAGCAGTCTGAGGGGGGACACCACTGAAGCTTTCTTT	CASSLRGDTTEAFF
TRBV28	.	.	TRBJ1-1	TGTGCCAGCAGTTTAGGGTCAAGGGGGAACACTGAAGCTTTCTTT	CASSLGSRGNTEAFF